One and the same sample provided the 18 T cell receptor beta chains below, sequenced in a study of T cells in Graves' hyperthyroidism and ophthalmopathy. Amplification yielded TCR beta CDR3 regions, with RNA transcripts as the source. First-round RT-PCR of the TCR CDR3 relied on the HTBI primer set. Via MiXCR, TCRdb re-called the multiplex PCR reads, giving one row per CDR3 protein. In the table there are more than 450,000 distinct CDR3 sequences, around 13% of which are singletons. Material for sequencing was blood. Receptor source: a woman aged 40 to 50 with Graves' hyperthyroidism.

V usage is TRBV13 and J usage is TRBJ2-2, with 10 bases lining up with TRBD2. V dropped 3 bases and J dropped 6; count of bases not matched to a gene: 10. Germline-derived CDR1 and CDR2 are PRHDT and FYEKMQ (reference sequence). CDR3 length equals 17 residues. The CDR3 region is CASSLASSGSNAGELFF. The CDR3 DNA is TGTGCCAGCAGCTTGGCCTCTAGCGGGAGTAACGCCGGGGAGCTGTTTTTT.

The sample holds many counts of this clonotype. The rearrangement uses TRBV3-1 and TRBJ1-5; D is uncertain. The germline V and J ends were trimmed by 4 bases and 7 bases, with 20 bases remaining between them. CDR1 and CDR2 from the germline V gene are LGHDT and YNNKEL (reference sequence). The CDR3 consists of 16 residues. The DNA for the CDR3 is TGTGCCAGCAGCCTAAGTGGTAAGTCGGGTTTCCAGCCCCAGCATTTT. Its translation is CASSLSGKSGFQPQHF.

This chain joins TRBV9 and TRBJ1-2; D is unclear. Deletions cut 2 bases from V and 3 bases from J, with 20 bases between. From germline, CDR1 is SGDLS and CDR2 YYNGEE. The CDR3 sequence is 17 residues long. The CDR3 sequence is CASSVFYSSEEDYGYTF. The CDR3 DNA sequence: TGTGCCAGCAGCGTGTTCTACTCGTCGGAGGAGGACTATGGCTACACCTTC. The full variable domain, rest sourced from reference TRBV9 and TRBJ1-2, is DSGVTQTPKHLITATGQRVTLRCSPRSGDLSVYWYQQSLDQGLQFLIQYYNGEERAKGNILERFSAQQFPDLHSELNLSSLELGDSALYFCASSVFYSSEEDYGYTFGSGTRLTVV.

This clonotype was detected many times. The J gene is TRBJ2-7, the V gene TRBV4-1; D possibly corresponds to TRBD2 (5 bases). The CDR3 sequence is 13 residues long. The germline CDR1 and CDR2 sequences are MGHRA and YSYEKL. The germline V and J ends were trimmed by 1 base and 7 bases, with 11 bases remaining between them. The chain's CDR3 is CASSQGRGREQYF. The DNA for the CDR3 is TGCGCCAGCAGCCAAGGTCGGGGTAGGGAGCAGTACTTC.

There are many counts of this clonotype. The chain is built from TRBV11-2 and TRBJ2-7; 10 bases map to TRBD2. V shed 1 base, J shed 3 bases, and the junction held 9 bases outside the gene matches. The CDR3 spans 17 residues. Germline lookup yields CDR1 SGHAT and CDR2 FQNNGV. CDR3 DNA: TGTGCCAGCAGCTTAGGGACTAGCGGACTGACAGGCTACGAGCAGTACTTC. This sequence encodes CASSLGTSGLTGYEQYF.

The chain's CDR3 is CASSFQGTGNYYGYTF. The CDR3 region has the DNA TGTGCCAGCAGTTTCCAAGGGACAGGGAATTACTATGGCTACACCTTC. This chain uses TRBV28 with TRBJ1-2, with TRBD1 identical over 9 bases. Germline CDR1 is MDHEN and CDR2 is SYDVKM. The CDR3 runs 16 residues. V shed 3 bases and J 3 bases; nucleotides not matched to a gene: 8.

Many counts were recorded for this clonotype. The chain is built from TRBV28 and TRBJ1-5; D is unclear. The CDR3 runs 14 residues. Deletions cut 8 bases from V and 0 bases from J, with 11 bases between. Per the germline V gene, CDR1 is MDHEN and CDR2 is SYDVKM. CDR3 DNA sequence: TGTGCCAGCGGGTTCGGTTATAGCAATCAGCCCCAGCATTTT. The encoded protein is CASGFGYSNQPQHF.

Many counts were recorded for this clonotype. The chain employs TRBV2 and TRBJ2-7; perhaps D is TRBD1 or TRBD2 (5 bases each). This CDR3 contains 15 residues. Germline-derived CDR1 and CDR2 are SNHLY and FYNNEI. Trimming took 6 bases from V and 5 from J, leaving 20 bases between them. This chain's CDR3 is CASSDLGAGRNEQYF. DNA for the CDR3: TGTGCCAGCAGCGACCTCGGGGCAGGGCGGAACGAGCAGTACTTC.

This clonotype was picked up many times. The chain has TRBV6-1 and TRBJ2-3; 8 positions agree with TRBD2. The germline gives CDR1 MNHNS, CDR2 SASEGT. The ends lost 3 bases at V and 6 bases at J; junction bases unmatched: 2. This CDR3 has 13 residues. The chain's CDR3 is CASSEGLVDTQYF. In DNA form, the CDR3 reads TGTGCCAGCAGTGAGGGACTAGTGGATACGCAGTATTTT.

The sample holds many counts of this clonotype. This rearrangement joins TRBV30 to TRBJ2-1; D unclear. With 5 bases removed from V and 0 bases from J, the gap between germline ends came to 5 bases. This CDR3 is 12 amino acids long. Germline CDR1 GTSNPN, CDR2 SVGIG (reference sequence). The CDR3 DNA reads TGTGCCTGGGGGCACTCCTACAATGAGCAGTTCTTC. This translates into CAWGHSYNEQFF.

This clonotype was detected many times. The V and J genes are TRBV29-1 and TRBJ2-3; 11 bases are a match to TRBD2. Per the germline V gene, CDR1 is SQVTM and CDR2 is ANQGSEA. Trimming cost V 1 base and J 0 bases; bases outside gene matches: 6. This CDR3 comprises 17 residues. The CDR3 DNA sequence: TGCAGCGTTGAAGTCATGGTAGCGGGAGGGAGCACAGATACGCAGTATTTT. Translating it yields CSVEVMVAGGSTDTQYF.

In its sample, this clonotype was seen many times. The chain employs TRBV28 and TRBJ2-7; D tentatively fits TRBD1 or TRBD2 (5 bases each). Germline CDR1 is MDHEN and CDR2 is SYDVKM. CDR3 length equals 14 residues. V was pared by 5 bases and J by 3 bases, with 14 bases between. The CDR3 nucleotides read TGTGCCAGCAGTCGCGCAGGGAGCTACTACGAGCAGTACTTC. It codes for CASSRAGSYYEQYF.

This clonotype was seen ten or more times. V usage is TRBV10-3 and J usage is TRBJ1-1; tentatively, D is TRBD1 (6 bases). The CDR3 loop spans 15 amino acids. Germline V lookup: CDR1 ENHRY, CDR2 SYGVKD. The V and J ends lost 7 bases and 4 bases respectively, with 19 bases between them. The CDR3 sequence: CAIITEGGSSTEAFF. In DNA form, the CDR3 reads TGTGCCATCATAACGGAGGGGGGATCAAGCACTGAAGCTTTCTTT.

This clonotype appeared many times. CDR3 DNA sequence: TGTGCCACCAGCAGGGACAGGAGCTCCTACGAGCAGTACTTC. Residues: CATSRDRSSYEQYF. This chain joins TRBV15 and TRBJ2-7; 7 bases line up with TRBD1. The CDR3 has 14 amino acids. Germline trimming cut 3 bases from V and 0 bases from J; bases unmatched to any gene: 2. CDR1 is LNHNV, CDR2 YYDKDF, per germline (reference sequence).

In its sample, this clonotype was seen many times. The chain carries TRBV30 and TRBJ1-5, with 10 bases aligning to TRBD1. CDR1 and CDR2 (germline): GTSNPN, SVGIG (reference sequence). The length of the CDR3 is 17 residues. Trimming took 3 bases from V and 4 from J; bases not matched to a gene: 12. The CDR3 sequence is CAWSGARDRGRNQPQHF. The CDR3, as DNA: TGTGCCTGGAGCGGAGCCCGGGACAGGGGAAGAAATCAGCCCCAGCATTTT.

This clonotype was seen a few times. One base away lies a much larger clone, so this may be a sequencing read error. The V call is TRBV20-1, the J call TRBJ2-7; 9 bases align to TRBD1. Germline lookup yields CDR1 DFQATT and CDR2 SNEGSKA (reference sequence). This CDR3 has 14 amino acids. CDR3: CSARRQGGNYGQYF. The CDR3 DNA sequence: TGCAGTGCTAGAAGACAGGGGGGAAACTACGGGCAGTACTTC.

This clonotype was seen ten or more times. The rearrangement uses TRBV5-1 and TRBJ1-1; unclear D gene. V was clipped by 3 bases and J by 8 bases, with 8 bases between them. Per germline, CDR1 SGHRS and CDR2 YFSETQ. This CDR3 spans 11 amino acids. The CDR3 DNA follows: TGCGCCAGCAGCTGGGGAAAAGAAGCTTTCTTT. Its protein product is CASSWGKEAFF.

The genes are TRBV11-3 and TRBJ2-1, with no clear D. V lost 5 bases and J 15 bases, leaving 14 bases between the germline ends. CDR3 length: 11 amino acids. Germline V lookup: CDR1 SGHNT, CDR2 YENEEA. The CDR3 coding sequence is TGTGCCAGCAGCCTCTCAGGAGCACGGTTCTTC. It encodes CASSLSGARFF.